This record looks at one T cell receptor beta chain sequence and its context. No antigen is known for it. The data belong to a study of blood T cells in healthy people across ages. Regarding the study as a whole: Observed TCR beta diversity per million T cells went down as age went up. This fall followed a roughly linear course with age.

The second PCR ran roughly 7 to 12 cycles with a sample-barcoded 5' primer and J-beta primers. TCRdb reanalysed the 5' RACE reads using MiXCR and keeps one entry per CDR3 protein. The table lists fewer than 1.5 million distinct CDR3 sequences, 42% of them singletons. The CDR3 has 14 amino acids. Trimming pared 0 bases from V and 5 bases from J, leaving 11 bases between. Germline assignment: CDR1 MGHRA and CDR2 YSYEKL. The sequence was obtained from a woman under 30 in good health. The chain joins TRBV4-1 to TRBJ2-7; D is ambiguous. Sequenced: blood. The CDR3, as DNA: TGCGCCAGCAGCCAAGAGGCAGGCCTCAACGAGCAGTACTTC. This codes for CASSQEAGLNEQYF.